A single T cell receptor (beta chain) is shown here with its context. Each CDR3 protein is one row after TCRdb ran MiXCR on the 5' RACE reads. The sample carries under 45,000 distinct CDR3 sequences, around 30% recorded once. V was pared by 7 bases and J by 3 bases, with 16 bases between. This CDR3 has 15 amino acids. Germline lookup yields CDR1 SGHKS and CDR2 YYEKEE (reference sequence). The V and J genes are TRBV5-5 and TRBJ2-2, with D perhaps assigned TRBD1 or TRBD2 (5 bases each). The sequence derives from a female donor with breast cancer. Sequencing was performed on tumor-infiltrating memory CD4+ T cells sorted from the breast tumor. This sample's subset: memory CD4+ T cells, CD4+CD45RO+CD25-. CDR3 residues: CASGLGVRDTGELFF. CDR3 DNA: TGTGCCAGCGGTCTGGGGGTTAGGGACACCGGGGAGCTGTTTTTT.